What follows are 5 T cell receptor beta chains derived from one specimen sequenced in a study of blood T cell repertoires in COVID-19. Profiling relied on immunoSEQ multiplex PCR, and the TCRdb table lists in-frame clones only, not all of them. The sample comprises 50,000 to 65,000 clones, roughly 87% of which are singletons, and around 5.1% rests with the top ten. The specimen sequenced was peripheral blood. The receptors derive from a man in his 60s with active COVID-19.

This clone was observed once. V gene TRBV15 combines with J gene TRBJ1-2, with TRBD1 as a possible D gene (6 bases). Trimming pared 6 bases from V and 4 bases from J, leaving 9 bases between. The CDR3 spans 12 residues. Germline CDR1 is LNHNV and CDR2 is YYDKDF (reference sequence). The CDR3 nucleotides read TGTGCCACCAGATCGGACAGCTATGGCTACACCTTC. It yields the protein CATRSDSYGYTF.

The chain couples TRBV11-1 to TRBJ2-1; 8 bases match TRBD1. The junction had 3 bases not matched to a gene; V was cut back by 5 bases and J by 3 bases. The CDR3 runs to 14 residues. The germline V gene has CDR1 SGHAT and CDR2 FQDESV (reference sequence). CDR3 bases: TGTGCCAGCAGCACCGGACAGGGCTACAATGAGCAGTTCTTC. Encoded protein: CASSTGQGYNEQFF.

This clone was found once. This chain uses TRBV7-2 with TRBJ2-2; TRBD1 agrees at 9 bases. V shed 6 bases, J shed 3 bases, and the junction held 2 bases outside the gene matches. Germline V gene lookup returns CDR1 SGHTA and CDR2 FQGNSA. There are 14 residues in the CDR3. CDR3 loop: CASRRDRDTGELFF. Written as DNA, the CDR3 is TGTGCCAGCAGAAGGGACAGGGACACCGGGGAGCTGTTTTTT.

The chain joins TRBV18 to TRBJ2-1; a possible D gene is TRBD1 (5 bases). There are 12 residues in the CDR3. CDR1 KGHSH and CDR2 LQKENI come from the germline V gene. Trimming pared 0 bases from V and 10 bases from J, leaving 7 bases between. CDR3 residues: CASSPPRAEQFF. The CDR3 DNA follows: TGTGCCAGCTCACCACCCAGGGCAGAGCAGTTCTTC.

The genes are TRBV7-9 and TRBJ2-1, with D uncertain. The CDR3 consists of 14 residues. Germline CDR1 reads SEHNR; CDR2 reads FQNEAQ (reference sequence). Trimming cost V 0 bases and J 6 bases, with 9 bases left between them. The CDR3 region has the DNA TGTGCCAGCAGCTTAGCGTGGGCAGCCAATGAGCAGTTCTTC. Protein: CASSLAWAANEQFF.